The entry below gives a single T cell receptor (beta chain) sequence along with its context. What it recognizes is unknown. At one boundary the junction diverges from the germline segment, which might be a read error. This sample was included in a study of T cell responses to AZD1222 COVID-19 vaccine. Study-wide results and limits: With dominance at 160-218 and 743-854, vaccine-associated CD4 TCRs spanned spike.

The method was immunoSEQ multiplex PCR; TCRdb's version includes in-frame clones alone and lacks a portion of them. The sample contains about 110,000 clones, 88% of which appear only once. This CDR3 comprises 14 residues. The germline gives CDR1 SEHNR, CDR2 FQNEAQ (reference sequence). The gene calls are TRBV7-9 and TRBJ2-2; 8 positions match TRBD1. Sequenced here: peripheral blood, sampled on day 0 of AZD1222 vaccination. The TCR comes from an adult in good health. CDR3 in DNA: TGTGCCAGCTGGACAGGGACGAACGCCGGGGAGCTGTTTTTT. It encodes CASWTGTNAGELFF.